Shown below are 31 T cell receptor beta chains from a single sample sequenced in a study of cytomegalovirus exposure and HLA in healthy donors (dated by TCRdb to 2016 to 2017). Libraries were constructed by the immunoSEQ multiplex PCR assay. A mixture of 60 forward primers for TCR Vbeta segments and 13 reverse primers for TCR Jbeta segments was used in the multiplex PCR. Not all clones reach the TCRdb copy of this immuneACCESS table, which keeps in-frame sequences only. Checked studies attribute under half of the gap to unresolved V genes and leave the rest unexplained. This sample's table has entries for 25,000 to 40,000 clones. About 5% of the sample belongs to the ten largest clones. Input material: PBMCs. The receptors stem from a female donor in good health and CMV-seronegative.

CDR3 in amino acids: CASSESGGGTDTQYF. CDR3 nucleotide sequence: TGTGCCAGCAGTGAGAGCGGGGGGGGCACAGATACGCAGTATTTT. The rearrangement joins TRBV6-1 to TRBJ2-3; TRBD2 matches at 10 bases. Germline CDR1 reads MNHNS; CDR2 reads SASEGT. The trim removed 3 bases at V and 1 base at J, leaving 1 base unmatched. The length of the CDR3 is 15 residues.

V gene TRBV4-3 combines with J gene TRBJ1-5; D is uncertain. Germline-derived CDR1 and CDR2 are LGHNA and YSLEER. V was pared by 0 bases and J by 4 bases, with 10 bases between. This CDR3 has 15 amino acids. The CDR3 DNA follows: TGCGCCAGCAGCCAAGAAAGGACTCATAATCAGCCCCAGCATTTT. It is translated as CASSQERTHNQPQHF.

The CDR3 sequence: CASSWGDRVVAFF. The CDR3 region has the DNA TGTGCCAGCAGTTGGGGGGACAGGGTTGTAGCTTTCTTT. The chain links TRBV28 to TRBJ1-1; TRBD1 aligns across 9 bases. Germline values: CDR1 MDHEN, CDR2 SYDVKM. The CDR3 has 13 residues. Trimming cost V 4 bases and J 10 bases; bases outside gene matches: 7.

The CDR3 sequence is CASSLGGGDPTDTQYF. The CDR3 DNA follows: TGTGCCAGCAGCTTAGGCGGCGGGGACCCCACAGATACGCAGTATTTT. The chain employs TRBV7-6 and TRBJ2-3; a weak D match, TRBD2 (6 bases). The length of the CDR3 is 16 residues. V shed 1 base and J shed 2 bases, with 13 bases lying between them. Germline V gene data show CDR1 as SGHVS and CDR2 as FNYEAQ.

The chain links TRBV5-4 to TRBJ1-2, with D perhaps TRBD1 (6 bases). The CDR3 covers 15 residues. Looked up from germline, CDR1 is SGHNT and CDR2 is YYREEE (reference sequence). Trimming took off 4 bases at V and 0 bases at J, with 13 bases between the two ends. DNA of the CDR3: TGTGCCAGCAGCATACCGGACAGCCCTAACTATGGCTACACCTTC. Translating it yields CASSIPDSPNYGYTF.

J is TRBJ1-2 and V is TRBV19; 7 bases match TRBD1. The junction had 23 bases not matched to a gene; V was cut back by 5 bases and J by 2 bases. The CDR3 is 20 amino acids. Looked up from germline, CDR1 is LNHDA and CDR2 is SQIVND (reference sequence). In DNA, the CDR3 is TGTGCCAGTAGTTCCCACACTAAAACAGGGGAACGGAAAGGGAACTATGGCTACACCTTC. Its protein is CASSSHTKTGERKGNYGYTF.

This rearrangement joins TRBV29-1 to TRBJ2-5, with TRBD2 matching over 7 bases. CDR3 length: 16 amino acids. Germline V gives CDR1 SQVTM, CDR2 ANQGSEA. The ends lost 6 bases at V and 0 bases at J; junction bases unmatched: 13. Here the CDR3 reads CSVIAGGGGYQETQYF. DNA of the CDR3: TGCAGCGTGATAGCGGGTGGTGGGGGGTACCAAGAGACCCAGTACTTC.

V and J are TRBV23-1 and TRBJ1-5, with 7 positions matching TRBD1. TRBV23-1 is flagged as an ORF with uncertain function. CDR3 length equals 15 residues. The ends lost 8 bases at V and 5 bases at J; junction bases unmatched: 12. The CDR3 nucleotides are TGCGCCAGCGGAACAGGGGAGCCCGAGGATCAGCCCCAGCATTTT. It translates to CASGTGEPEDQPQHF.

The chain employs TRBV20-1 and TRBJ2-7; tentative D call: TRBD1 (6 bases). The V gene lost 5 bases and the J gene lost 5 bases, with 10 bases spanning the gap. The germline V gene has CDR1 DFQATT and CDR2 SNEGSKA (reference sequence). The CDR3 is 11 residues long. CDR3 region: CSAGNRDEQYF. The DNA for the CDR3 is TGCAGTGCTGGAAACAGGGACGAGCAGTACTTC.

The CDR3 spells CAWSPLGAGNTIYF. CDR3 coding DNA: TGTGCCTGGAGTCCCCTGGGCGCCGGAAACACCATATATTTT. The J gene is TRBJ1-3, the V gene TRBV30; D unresolved. This CDR3 has 14 residues. The V gene's germline CDR1 is GTSNPN and CDR2 SVGIG (reference sequence). V was shortened by 2 bases and J by 4 bases, with 12 bases between the two germline ends. Full variable domain (missing parts from reference TRBV30 and TRBJ1-3): SQTIHQWPATLVQPVGSPLSLECTVEGTSNPNLYWYRQAAGRGLQLLFYSVGIGQISSEVPQNLSASRPQDRQFILSSKKLLLSDSGFYLCAWSPLGAGNTIYFGEGSWLTVV.

This sequence joins TRBV7-2 and TRBJ2-4, with D hard to call. V shed 4 bases and J shed 6 bases, with 7 bases lying between them. Per germline, CDR1 SGHTA and CDR2 FQGNSA. The CDR3 covers 12 residues. The CDR3 loop is CASSYSGNIQYF. In DNA form, the CDR3 reads TGTGCCAGCAGCTATAGTGGAAACATTCAGTACTTC.

This chain connects TRBV7-7 to TRBJ1-1; 9 nucleotides align to TRBD1. CDR1 and CDR2 from the germline V gene are SSHAT and FNYEAQ (reference sequence). The CDR3 consists of 13 residues. The V gene end was trimmed by 4 bases and the J gene end by 4 bases; junction bases not matched to a gene: 1. CDR3 DNA: TGTGCCAGCAGCTCGGGACAGGGCACTGAAGCTTTCTTT. This sequence encodes CASSSGQGTEAFF.

This chain connects TRBV6-5 to TRBJ1-4; D perhaps matches TRBD1 (5 bases). V was shortened by 2 bases and J by 5 bases, with 6 bases between the two germline ends. CDR1 and CDR2 from the germline V gene are MNHEY and SVGAGI. This CDR3 has 13 amino acids. CDR3 amino acids: CASSYRGNEKLFF. CDR3 bases: TGTGCCAGCAGTTACCGGGGGAATGAAAAACTGTTTTTT.

This chain joins TRBV2 and TRBJ2-3, with 14 nucleotides matching TRBD2. Germline values: CDR1 SNHLY, CDR2 FYNNEI. J lost 5 bases, V lost 9 bases, and 4 bases had no gene match. CDR3 length equals 14 residues. This chain's CDR3 is CARKGLAGEDTQYF. CDR3 bases: TGTGCCAGAAAGGGACTAGCGGGGGAAGATACGCAGTATTTT.

Note on this clone: The same CDR3 arises from other DNA sequences in this sample as well. The V gene is TRBV5-4, the J gene TRBJ1-6; 8 positions agree with TRBD1. The CDR3 runs to 17 residues. The V and J ends lost 2 bases and 3 bases, in that order; junction bases with no gene match: 7. Germline CDR1 is SGHNT and CDR2 is YYREEE (reference sequence). CDR3 DNA: TGTGCCAGCAGCTTAGGACAGGGAGGATTCTATAATTCACCCCTCCACTTT. Amino acid sequence: CASSLGQGGFYNSPLHF.

V gene TRBV5-4 combines with J gene TRBJ2-7; TRBD2 matches at 8 bases. V lost 6 bases, J lost 4 bases, and 9 bases stayed unmatched. The CDR3 covers 14 residues. Germline V gene sequence: CDR1 SGHNT, CDR2 YYREEE (reference sequence). The CDR3 nucleotides are TGTGCCAGCACCATTGGCGGGGGGCTGTACGAGCAGTACTTC. Protein: CASTIGGGLYEQYF.

The rearrangement uses TRBV7-3 and TRBJ2-5; maybe TRBD2 (5 bases). Per germline, CDR1 SGHTA and CDR2 FQGTGA. V lost 1 base and J lost 5, with 14 bases in between. CDR3 length: 15 amino acids. In DNA form, the CDR3 reads TGTGCCAGCAGCTTAATGGGTGTGGGCGGGGAGACCCAGTACTTC. Protein: CASSLMGVGGETQYF.

The chain recombines TRBV10-1 with TRBJ1-2; D uncertain. Trimming shortened V by 6 bases and J by 2 bases, and 7 bases separated the two germline ends. Germline V lookup: CDR1 WNHNN, CDR2 SYGVQD (reference sequence). The CDR3 spans 12 residues. Here the CDR3 DNA reads TGCGCCAGCAGCAACGGGAACTATGGCTACACCTTC. This sequence encodes CASSNGNYGYTF.

This chain links TRBV4-1 with TRBJ2-7, with 12 bases that match TRBD2. CDR3 length: 16 amino acids. V lost 2 bases to trimming and J lost 4 bases; unmatched junction nucleotides: 6. Germline values: CDR1 MGHRA, CDR2 YSYEKL. CDR3 sequence (DNA): TGCGCCAGCAGCCAAAAACTAGCGGGGGGTTCTTACGAGCAGTACTTC. This sequence encodes CASSQKLAGGSYEQYF.

The chain combines TRBV7-6 with TRBJ1-1; 8 nucleotides match TRBD1. Germline trimming cut 5 bases from V and 5 bases from J; bases unmatched to any gene: 13. The CDR3 has 16 amino acids. Germline V gives CDR1 SGHVS, CDR2 FNYEAQ. The CDR3 region has the DNA TGTGCCAGCAGCCCCGGACAGGGAGCCGGCGGGACTGAAGCTTTCTTT. This translates into CASSPGQGAGGTEAFF.

The chain uses TRBV27 and TRBJ1-2; TRBD1 matches 7 bases. This CDR3 is built from 13 residues. The trim removed 2 bases at V and 5 bases at J, leaving 2 bases unmatched. Germline lookup yields CDR1 MNHEY and CDR2 SMNVEV (reference sequence). The CDR3 reads CASSLGTEYGYTF. The CDR3 DNA reads TGTGCCAGCAGTTTAGGGACAGAATATGGCTACACCTTC.

This chain joins TRBV2 and TRBJ2-7; 12 nucleotides agree with TRBD1. CDR3 size: 15 residues. The germline gives CDR1 SNHLY, CDR2 FYNNEI. Unmatched junction bases numbered 8, after V lost 4 bases and J lost 7 bases. CDR3: CASSGGTGGLWEQYF. The CDR3 bases are TGTGCCAGCAGTGGAGGGACAGGGGGCCTTTGGGAGCAGTACTTC.

V usage is TRBV4-3 and J usage is TRBJ1-5; perhaps TRBD1 as D (5 bases). V shed 0 bases and J shed 0 bases, with 12 bases lying between them. In germline, CDR1 is LGHNA, CDR2 YSLEER. This CDR3 comprises 17 residues. CDR3 nucleotides: TGCGCCAGCAGCCAAGATTGGGGCAGATATAGCAATCAGCCCCAGCATTTT. Amino acids: CASSQDWGRYSNQPQHF.

The J gene is TRBJ1-1, the V gene TRBV10-3; D remains ambiguous. The V gene's germline CDR1 is ENHRY and CDR2 SYGVKD. V dropped 3 bases and J dropped 1 base, with 3 bases sitting between them. CDR3 length equals 12 residues. CDR3 sequence (DNA): TGTGCCATCAGTGACAGGAACACTGAAGCTTTCTTT. This encodes CAISDRNTEAFF.

The J gene is TRBJ2-7, the V gene TRBV5-5; tentatively, D is TRBD1 (7 bases). Germline V gives CDR1 SGHKS, CDR2 YYEKEE (reference sequence). The CDR3 is 16 amino acids. The V and J ends lost 4 bases and 2 bases respectively, with 19 bases between them. Written as DNA, the CDR3 is TGTGCCAGCAGCCCCCTTTCTCAGGGGGGCACCTACGAGCAGTACTTC. Amino acids: CASSPLSQGGTYEQYF.

The V gene is TRBV9, the J gene TRBJ1-2; D remains unclear. The CDR3 runs 11 residues. Germline assignment: CDR1 SGDLS and CDR2 YYNGEE. Trimming took 0 bases from V and 8 from J, leaving 5 bases between them. CDR3: CASSVGGGYTF. In DNA form, the CDR3 reads TGTGCCAGCAGCGTAGGAGGGGGCTACACCTTC.

The rearrangement joins TRBV4-1 to TRBJ2-2; TRBD1 agrees at 7 bases. The ends lost 1 base at V and 7 bases at J; junction bases unmatched: 9. There are 16 residues in the CDR3. The germline V gene has CDR1 MGHRA and CDR2 YSYEKL. The CDR3 sequence: CASSQVIGQVHGELFF. The CDR3 bases are TGCGCCAGCAGCCAAGTTATAGGACAGGTACACGGGGAGCTGTTTTTT.

The genes are TRBV6-5 and TRBJ2-7, with TRBD2 identical over 11 bases. Germline assignment: CDR1 MNHEY and CDR2 SVGAGI. The CDR3 extends over 16 amino acids. J lost 3 bases, V lost 0 bases, and 4 bases had no gene match. Here the CDR3 DNA reads TGTGCCAGCAGTTACTCGAAGACTAGCGGGGTCTACGAGCAGTACTTC. This sequence encodes CASSYSKTSGVYEQYF.

J is TRBJ1-1 and V is TRBV6-1, with D possibly TRBD1 on 6 matching bases. This CDR3 has 15 residues. CDR1 and CDR2 from the germline V gene are MNHNS and SASEGT. Trimming took off 4 bases at V and 0 bases at J, with 12 bases between the two ends. The CDR3, as DNA: TGTGCCAGCAGTGGACAGGCTTCCATGAACACTGAAGCTTTCTTT. It yields the protein CASSGQASMNTEAFF.

This chain links TRBV29-1 with TRBJ2-1; D is possibly TRBD1 (6 bases). V dropped 1 base and J dropped 5 bases, with 9 bases sitting between them. This CDR3 contains 13 residues. In germline, CDR1 is SQVTM, CDR2 ANQGSEA. As DNA, the CDR3 is TGCAGCGTTGAAGGACAGGCCGACAATGAGCAGTTCTTC. Protein product: CSVEGQADNEQFF.

A note on this clone: Other DNA sequences in the sample encode the same CDR3. The chain has TRBV9 and TRBJ2-7; 8 bases align to TRBD2. Trimming at V came to 4 bases and at J to 0 bases, leaving 6 bases not matched to a gene. CDR1 is SGDLS and CDR2 is YYNGEE in the germline V gene. The CDR3 extends over 15 amino acids. CDR3 DNA sequence: TGTGCCAGCAGCCCACGGGAGGGTAGCTCCTACGAGCAGTACTTC. Translation: CASSPREGSSYEQYF.